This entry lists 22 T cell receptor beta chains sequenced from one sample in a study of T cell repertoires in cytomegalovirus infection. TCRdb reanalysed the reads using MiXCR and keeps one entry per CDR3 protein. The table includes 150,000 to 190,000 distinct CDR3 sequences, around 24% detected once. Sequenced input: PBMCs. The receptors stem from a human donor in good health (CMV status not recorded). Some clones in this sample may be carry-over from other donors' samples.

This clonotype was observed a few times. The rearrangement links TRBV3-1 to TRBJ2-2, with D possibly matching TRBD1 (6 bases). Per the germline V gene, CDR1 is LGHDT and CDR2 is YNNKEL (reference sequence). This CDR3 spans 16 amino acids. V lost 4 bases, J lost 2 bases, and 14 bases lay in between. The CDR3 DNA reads TGTGCCAGCAGCCCCCTGGGACACGGCAACACCGGGGAGCTGTTTTTT. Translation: CASSPLGHGNTGELFF. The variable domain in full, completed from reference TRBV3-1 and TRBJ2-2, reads DTAVSQTPKYLVTQMGNDKSIKCEQNLGHDTMYWYKQDSKKFLKIMFSYNNKELIINETVPNRFSPKSPDKAHLNLHINSLELGDSAVYFCASSPLGHGNTGELFFGEGSRLTVL.

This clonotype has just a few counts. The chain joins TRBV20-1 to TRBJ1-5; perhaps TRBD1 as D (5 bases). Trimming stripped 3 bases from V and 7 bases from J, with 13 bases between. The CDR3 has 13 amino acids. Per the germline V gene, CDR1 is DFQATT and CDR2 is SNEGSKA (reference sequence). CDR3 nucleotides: TGCAGTGCTAGTGCGGGGGACTGGCAGCCCCAGCATTTT. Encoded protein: CSASAGDWQPQHF.

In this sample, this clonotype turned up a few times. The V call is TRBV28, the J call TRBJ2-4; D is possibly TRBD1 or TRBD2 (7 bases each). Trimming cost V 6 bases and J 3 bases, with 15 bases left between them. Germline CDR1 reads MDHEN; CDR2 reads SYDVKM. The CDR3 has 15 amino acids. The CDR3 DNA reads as TGTGCCAGCAGGGAAGCGGGGACAGTCAAAAACATTCAGTACTTC. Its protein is CASREAGTVKNIQYF.

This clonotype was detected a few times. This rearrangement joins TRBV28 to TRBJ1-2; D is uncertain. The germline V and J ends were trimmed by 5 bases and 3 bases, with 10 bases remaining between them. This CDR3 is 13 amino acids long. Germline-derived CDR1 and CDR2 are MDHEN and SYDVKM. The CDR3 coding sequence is TGTGCCAGCAGTCCAGAACTCTACTATGGCTACACCTTC. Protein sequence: CASSPELYYGYTF.

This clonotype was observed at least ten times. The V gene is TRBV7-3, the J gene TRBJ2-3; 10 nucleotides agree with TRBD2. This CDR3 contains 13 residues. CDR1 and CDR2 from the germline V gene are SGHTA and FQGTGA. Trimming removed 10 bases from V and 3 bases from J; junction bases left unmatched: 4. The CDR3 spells CAIPGLATDTQYF. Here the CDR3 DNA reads TGTGCCATTCCGGGACTAGCGACAGATACGCAGTATTTT.

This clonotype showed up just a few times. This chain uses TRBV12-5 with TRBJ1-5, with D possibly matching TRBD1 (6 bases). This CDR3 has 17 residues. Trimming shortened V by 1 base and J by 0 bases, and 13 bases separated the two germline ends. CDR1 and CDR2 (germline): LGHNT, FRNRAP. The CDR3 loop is CASGLDPGGYSNQPQHF. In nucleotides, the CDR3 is TGTGCTAGTGGTTTGGACCCGGGGGGCTATAGCAATCAGCCCCAGCATTTT.

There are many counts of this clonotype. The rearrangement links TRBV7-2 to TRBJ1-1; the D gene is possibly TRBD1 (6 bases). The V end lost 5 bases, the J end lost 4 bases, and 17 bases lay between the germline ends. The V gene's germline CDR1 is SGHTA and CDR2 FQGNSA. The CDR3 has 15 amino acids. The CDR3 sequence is CASSLSSFRGTEAFF. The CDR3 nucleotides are TGTGCCAGCAGCCTAAGTTCTTTCAGGGGCACTGAAGCTTTCTTT.

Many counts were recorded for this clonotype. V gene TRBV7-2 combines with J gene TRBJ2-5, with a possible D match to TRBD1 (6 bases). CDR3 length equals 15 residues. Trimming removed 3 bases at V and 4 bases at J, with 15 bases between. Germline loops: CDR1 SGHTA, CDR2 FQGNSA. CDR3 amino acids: CASSFSPGVVETQYF. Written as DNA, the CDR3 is TGTGCCAGCAGCTTTTCCCCAGGGGTGGTAGAGACCCAGTACTTC. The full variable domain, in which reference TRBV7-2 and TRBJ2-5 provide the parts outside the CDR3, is GAGVSQSPSNKVTEKGKDVELRCDPISGHTALYWYRQSLGQGLEFLIYFQGNSAPDKSGLPSDRFSAERTGGSVSTLTIQRTQQEDSAVYLCASSFSPGVVETQYFGPGTRLLVL.

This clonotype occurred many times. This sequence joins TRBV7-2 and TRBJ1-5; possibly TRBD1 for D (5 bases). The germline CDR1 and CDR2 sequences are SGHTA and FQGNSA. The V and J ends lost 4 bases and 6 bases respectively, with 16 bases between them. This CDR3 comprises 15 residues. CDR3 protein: CASSSGHRVGQPQHF. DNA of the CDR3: TGTGCCAGCAGCTCCGGACATAGAGTAGGTCAGCCCCAGCATTTT.

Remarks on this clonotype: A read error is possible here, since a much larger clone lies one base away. This CDR3 is CASSLHARTSGSYNTDTQYF. For the CDR3, the DNA is TGTGCCAGCAGCTTACACGCCAGGACTAGCGGGAGTTACAACACAGATACGCAGTATTTT. The chain joins TRBV7-6 to TRBJ2-3, with 13 bases identical to TRBD2. With V trimmed by 2 bases and J by 2 bases, 13 bases remained unmatched. The germline V gene has CDR1 SGHVS and CDR2 FNYEAQ. This CDR3 comprises 20 residues.

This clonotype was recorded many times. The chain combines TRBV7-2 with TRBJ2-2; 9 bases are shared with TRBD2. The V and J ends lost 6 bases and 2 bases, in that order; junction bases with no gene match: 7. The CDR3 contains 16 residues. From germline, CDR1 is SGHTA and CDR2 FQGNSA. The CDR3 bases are TGTGCCAGCAGGCCGCGGGGGGGCGCAAACACCGGGGAGCTGTTTTTT. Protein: CASRPRGGANTGELFF.

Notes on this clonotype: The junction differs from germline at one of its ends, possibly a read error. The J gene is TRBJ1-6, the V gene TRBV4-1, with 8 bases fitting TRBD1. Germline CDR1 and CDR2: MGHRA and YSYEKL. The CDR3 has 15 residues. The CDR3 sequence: CTSSQDQGANSPLHF. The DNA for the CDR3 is TGCACCAGCAGCCAAGATCAGGGGGCGAACTCACCCCTCCACTTT.

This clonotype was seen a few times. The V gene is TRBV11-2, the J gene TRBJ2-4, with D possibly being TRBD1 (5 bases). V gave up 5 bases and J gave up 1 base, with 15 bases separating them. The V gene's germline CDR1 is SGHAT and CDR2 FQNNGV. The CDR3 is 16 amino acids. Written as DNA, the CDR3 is TGTGCCAGCAGCCTTATGGACAATTCGGCCAAAAACATTCAGTACTTC. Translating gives CASSLMDNSAKNIQYF.

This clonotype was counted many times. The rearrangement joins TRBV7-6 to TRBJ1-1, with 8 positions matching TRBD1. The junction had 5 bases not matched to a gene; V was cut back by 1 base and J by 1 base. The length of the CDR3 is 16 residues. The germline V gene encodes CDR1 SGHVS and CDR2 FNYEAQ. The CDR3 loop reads CASSLGGTGKNTEAFF. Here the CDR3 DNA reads TGTGCCAGCAGCTTAGGAGGGACAGGAAAGAACACTGAAGCTTTCTTT. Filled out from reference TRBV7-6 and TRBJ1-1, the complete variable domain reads GAGVSQSPRYKVTKRGQDVALRCDPISGHVSLYWYRQALGQGPEFLTYFNYEAQQDKSGLPNDRFSAERPEGSISTLTIQRTEQRDSAMYRCASSLGGTGKNTEAFFGQGTRLTVV.

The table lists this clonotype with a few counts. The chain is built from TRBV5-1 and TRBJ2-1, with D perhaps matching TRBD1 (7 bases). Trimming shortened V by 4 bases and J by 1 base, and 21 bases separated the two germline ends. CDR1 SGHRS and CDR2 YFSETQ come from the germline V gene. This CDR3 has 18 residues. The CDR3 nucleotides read TGCGCCAGCAGCCTAGCGACAGGGCCTAGCGTGTCCTACAATGAGCAGTTCTTC. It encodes CASSLATGPSVSYNEQFF. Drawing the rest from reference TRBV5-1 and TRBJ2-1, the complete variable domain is KAGVTQTPRYLIKTRGQQVTLSCSPISGHRSVSWYQQTPGQGLQFLFEYFSETQRNKGNFPGRFSGRQFSNSRSEMNVSTLELGDSALYLCASSLATGPSVSYNEQFFGPGTRLTVL.

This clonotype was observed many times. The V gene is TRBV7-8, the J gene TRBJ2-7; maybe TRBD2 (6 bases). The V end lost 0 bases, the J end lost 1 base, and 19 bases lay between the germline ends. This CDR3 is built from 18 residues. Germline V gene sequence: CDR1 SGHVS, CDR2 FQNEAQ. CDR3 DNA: TGTGCCAGCAGCTTAGCGGTCGCAACGGGAGCGAAATCCTACGAGCAGTACTTC. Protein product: CASSLAVATGAKSYEQYF.

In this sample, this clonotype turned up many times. CDR3 nucleotide sequence: TGTGCCAGCAGCTTTACAGGGGTGAACACTGAAGCTTTCTTT. Its protein product is CASSFTGVNTEAFF. The J gene is TRBJ1-1, the V gene TRBV7-9; 7 bases agree with TRBD1. CDR3 length: 14 amino acids. Germline loops: CDR1 SEHNR, CDR2 FQNEAQ (reference sequence). Trimming at V came to 3 bases and at J to 0 bases, leaving 1 base not matched to a gene. The full variable domain, rest sourced from reference TRBV7-9 and TRBJ1-1, is DTGVSQNPRHKITKRGQNVTFRCDPISEHNRLYWYRQTLGQGPEFLTYFQNEAQLEKSRLLSDRFSAERPKGSFSTLEIQRTEQGDSAMYLCASSFTGVNTEAFFGQGTRLTVV.

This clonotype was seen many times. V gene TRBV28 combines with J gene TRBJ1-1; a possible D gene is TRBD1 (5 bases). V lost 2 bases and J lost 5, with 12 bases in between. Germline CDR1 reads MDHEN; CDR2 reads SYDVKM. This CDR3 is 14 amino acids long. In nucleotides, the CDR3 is TGTGCCAGCAGTTTAACCGGGGGACGTACTGAAGCTTTCTTT. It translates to CASSLTGGRTEAFF.

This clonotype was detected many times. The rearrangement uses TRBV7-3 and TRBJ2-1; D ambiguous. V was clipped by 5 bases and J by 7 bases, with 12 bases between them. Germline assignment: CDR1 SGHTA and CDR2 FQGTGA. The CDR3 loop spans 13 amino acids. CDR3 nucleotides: TGTGCCAGCAGCATAGTTATTGGGAATGAGCAGTTCTTC. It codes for CASSIVIGNEQFF.

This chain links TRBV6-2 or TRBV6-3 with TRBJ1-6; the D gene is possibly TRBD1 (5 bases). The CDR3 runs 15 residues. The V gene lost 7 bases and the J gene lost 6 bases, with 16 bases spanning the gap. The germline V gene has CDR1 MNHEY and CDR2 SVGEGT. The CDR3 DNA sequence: TGTGCCAGCAATCCTCCCGGGACCGCTAATTCACCCCTCCACTTT. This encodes CASNPPGTANSPLHF.

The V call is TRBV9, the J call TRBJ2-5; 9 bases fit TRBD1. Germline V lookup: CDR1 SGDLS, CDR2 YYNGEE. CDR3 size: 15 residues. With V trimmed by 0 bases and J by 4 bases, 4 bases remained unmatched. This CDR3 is CASSVEGQGRETQYF. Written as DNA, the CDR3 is TGTGCCAGCAGCGTAGAGGGACAGGGTCGAGAGACCCAGTACTTC. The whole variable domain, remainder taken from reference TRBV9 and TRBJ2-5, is DSGVTQTPKHLITATGQRVTLRCSPRSGDLSVYWYQQSLDQGLQFLIQYYNGEERAKGNILERFSAQQFPDLHSELNLSSLELGDSALYFCASSVEGQGRETQYFGPGTRLLVL.

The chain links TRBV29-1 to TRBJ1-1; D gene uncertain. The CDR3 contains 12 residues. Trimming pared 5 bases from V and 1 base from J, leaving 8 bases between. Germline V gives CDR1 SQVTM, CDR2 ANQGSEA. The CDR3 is CSVFLRNTEAFF. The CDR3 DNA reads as TGCAGCGTTTTCCTACGGAACACTGAAGCTTTCTTT.